The 8 T cell receptor beta chains presented below share a single source sample, sequenced in a study of blood T cell repertoires in COVID-19. The assay was immunoSEQ multiplex PCR, and TCRdb's table has in-frame clones only and misses some. This table holds about 160,000 clones, around 79% found once. Sequencing was done on a sample of peripheral blood. The receptors shown here come from a woman aged 55-69 years with COVID-19, enrolled during active disease.

This clone was seen only a few times. The chain joins TRBV5-1 to TRBJ1-1, with a weak D call TRBD1 (6 bases). This CDR3 region has 13 residues. Germline CDR1 SGHRS, CDR2 YFSETQ. Between the trimmed V and J ends, which lost 4 bases and 7 bases, there was a span of 14 bases. The CDR3: CASSPDLDSEAFF. CDR3 nucleotides: TGCGCCAGCAGCCCCGACCTGGACAGTGAAGCTTTCTTT. Based on the CDR3 plus reference TRBV5-1 and TRBJ1-1, the full variable domain is KAGVTQTPRYLIKTRGQQVTLSCSPISGHRSVSWYQQTPGQGLQFLFEYFSETQRNKGNFPGRFSGRQFSNSRSEMNVSTLELGDSALYLCASSPDLDSEAFFGQGTRLTVV.

The genes are TRBV2 and TRBJ2-5, with D tentatively TRBD1 (6 bases). V was shortened by 7 bases and J by 5 bases, with 20 bases between the two germline ends. The length of the CDR3 is 15 residues. Germline V lookup: CDR1 SNHLY, CDR2 FYNNEI. The CDR3 is CASIGRDTLLETQYF. The CDR3 DNA reads as TGTGCCAGCATCGGCCGGGACACTCTGCTGGAGACCCAGTACTTC.

This clone appeared once. The chain links TRBV5-1 to TRBJ1-6; a possible D gene is TRBD1 (6 bases). Trimming left V 0 bases short and J 6 bases short, with 10 bases between. Germline CDR1 and CDR2: SGHRS and YFSETQ. The CDR3 loop spans 15 amino acids. CDR3 protein: CASSLAGQRNSPLHF. CDR3 in DNA: TGCGCCAGCAGCTTGGCCGGACAGCGTAATTCACCCCTCCACTTT.

The V and J genes are TRBV9 and TRBJ2-2; TRBD2 might be the D (6 bases). The germline V gene has CDR1 SGDLS and CDR2 YYNGEE. V lost 0 bases and J 7 bases, leaving 16 bases between the germline ends. The CDR3 has 16 amino acids. CDR3 sequence: CASSVVASVEVGELFF. CDR3 sequence (DNA): TGTGCCAGCAGCGTAGTGGCTAGCGTCGAGGTCGGGGAGCTGTTTTTT.

J is TRBJ2-7 and V is TRBV28; TRBD1 matches at 7 bases. This CDR3 spans 13 amino acids. Per the germline V gene, CDR1 is MDHEN and CDR2 is SYDVKM. V trimming: 2 bases; J trimming: 7 bases; junction bases outside the gene matches: 5. The CDR3 DNA follows: TGTGCCAGCAGTTTACCTTCAGGGGGTGAGCAGTACGTC. It encodes CASSLPSGGEQYV.

This clone has more than one count but fewer than ten. The CDR3 DNA follows: TGTGCTAGTGAGGGGCCGGGGAACACTGAAGCTTTCTTT. Its translation: CASEGPGNTEAFF. The chain joins TRBV12-5 to TRBJ1-1, with D possibly TRBD1 on 5 matching bases. Between the trimmed V and J ends, which lost 7 bases and 1 base, there was a span of 10 bases. Germline loops: CDR1 LGHNT, CDR2 FRNRAP. The CDR3 is 13 amino acids.

The chain links TRBV14 to TRBJ1-4; 7 bases align to TRBD1. V lost 0 bases and J lost 0; bases outside the gene matches: 13. The CDR3 extends over 20 amino acids. Germline V gives CDR1 SGHDN, CDR2 FVKESK. The CDR3, as DNA: TGTGCCAGCAGCCAAGAGGATATCTCCGGGACAGAAACAACTAATGAAAAACTGTTTTTT. Protein product: CASSQEDISGTETTNEKLFF.

The chain employs TRBV19 and TRBJ1-4, with a weak D call TRBD1 (5 bases). V lost 7 bases to trimming and J lost 6 bases, with 18 bases between them. Germline-derived CDR1 and CDR2 are LNHDA and SQIVND (reference sequence). This CDR3 is built from 15 residues. The chain's CDR3 is CASKKGPGQDEKLFF. In DNA form, the CDR3 reads TGTGCCAGTAAAAAAGGTCCAGGGCAGGATGAAAAACTGTTTTTT.